The rows below give T cell receptor beta chains drawn from one sample of a study of immune reconstitution after stem cell transplant in scleroderma. MiXCR, run by TCRdb on the RT-PCR reads, gives a single entry per CDR3 protein. The sample carries 3,700 or so distinct CDR3 sequences, approximately 5.4% recorded once. This sample was taken before or after autologous hematopoietic stem cell transplantation (not recorded which). The receptors come from a female donor with systemic sclerosis. Both conserved end residues are part of each CDR3. The D gene is left open where the match is weak. Clone size is given as how often the clone was seen (once, few, many) or a class if it is expanded.

size	V	D	J	DNA	CDR3
many	TRBV5-1	NA	TRBJ2-1	TGCGCCAGCGTGGAGGGTAGCTCCTACAATGAGCAGTTCTTC	CASVEGSSYNEQFF
few	TRBV27	NA	TRBJ2-1	TGTGCCAGCAGTTTAGGGACCGGGACAGAGCAGTTCTTC	CASSLGTGTEQFF
few	TRBV19	NA	TRBJ1-2	TGTGCCAGTAGTATCGGACCGTGGGCCCAGGATAGGTATGGCTACACCTTC	CASSIGPWAQDRYGYTF
medium-sized	TRBV5-1	TRBD2	TRBJ2-7	TGCGCCAGCAGCTTGGGGGCGGGAGCCTACGAGCAGTACTTC	CASSLGAGAYEQYF
medium-sized	TRBV20-1	NA	TRBJ1-1	TGCAGTGCTAGGCCGCAGCCTCTGAACACTGAAGCTTTCTTT	CSARPQPLNTEAFF
medium-sized	TRBV5-1	NA	TRBJ1-1	TGCGCCAGCAGCTTGCGGCGGGGTGGAGAAACTGAAGCTTTCTTT	CASSLRRGGETEAFF
medium-sized	TRBV5-1	TRBD1	TRBJ1-6	TGCGCCAGCAGCTCTGGACAGGGGAGTTATTCACCCCTCCACTTT	CASSSGQGSYSPLHF
medium-sized	TRBV3-1	NA	TRBJ1-5	TGTGCCAGCAGCCAAGAGTTGGGACAGCCCCAGCATTTT	CASSQELGQPQHF
medium-sized	TRBV28	NA	TRBJ2-7	TGTGCCAGCAGTTTCGCCAACTCCTACGAGCAGTACTTC	CASSFANSYEQYF
many	TRBV5-1	TRBD1	TRBJ1-1	TGCGCCAGCAGCCAAGACAGGGGAAGGAGCACTGAAGCTTTCTTT	CASSQDRGRSTEAFF
many	TRBV7-2	TRBD2	TRBJ2-1	TGTGCCAGCAGCTTCGGCGGGAGCCTATCTAATGAGCAGTTCTTC	CASSFGGSLSNEQFF
medium-sized	TRBV27	NA	TRBJ1-5	TGTGCCAGCAGTTTCGGTAGGGGACGTCAGCCCCAGCATTTT	CASSFGRGRQPQHF
medium-sized	TRBV20-1	TRBD1	TRBJ2-7	TGCAGTGCTAGAACCTCTGATACAGGGGTAGGCGAGCAGTACTTC	CSARTSDTGVGEQYF
medium-sized	TRBV7-2	NA	TRBJ1-3	TGTGCCAGCAGCTTAGATTTGGGGGGTCGCTCTGGAAACACCATATATTTT	CASSLDLGGRSGNTIYF
many	TRBV12-3/TRBV12-4	NA	TRBJ1-6	TGTGCCAGCAGTTTGGGGGGGCGCGTAAATTCACCCCTCCACTTT	CASSLGGRVNSPLHF